This T cell receptor (beta chain) was sequenced for a study of cytomegalovirus exposure and HLA in healthy donors. Study-wide context: Out of 398 genotyped donors, roughly 83% belonged to the Caucasian-associated ancestry cluster. Study-wide results and caveats: Looking again later, the authors saw that most CMV-associated TCR beta chains seemed HLA-restricted.

Trimming pared 2 bases from V and 9 bases from J, leaving 14 bases between. The CDR3 spans 14 residues. Germline CDR1 is WSHSY and CDR2 is SAAADI. The PCR employed 60 Vbeta primers together with 13 Jbeta primers. Clones were read by immunoSEQ multiplex PCR, and TCRdb kept only the in-frame ones, dropping some. The data hold more than 60,000 clones, with roughly 77% observed a single time. For this clone: The antigen is not known.

The sequenced sample was PBMCs. The clonotype was recovered from a woman in her 30s in good health and CMV-seronegative. V is TRBV10-2 and J is TRBJ2-1; the D gene is possibly TRBD2 (6 bases). Here the CDR3 reads CASSEQRVDSEQFF. Written as DNA, the CDR3 is TGCGCCAGCAGTGAGCAGCGGGTGGATAGTGAGCAGTTCTTC.